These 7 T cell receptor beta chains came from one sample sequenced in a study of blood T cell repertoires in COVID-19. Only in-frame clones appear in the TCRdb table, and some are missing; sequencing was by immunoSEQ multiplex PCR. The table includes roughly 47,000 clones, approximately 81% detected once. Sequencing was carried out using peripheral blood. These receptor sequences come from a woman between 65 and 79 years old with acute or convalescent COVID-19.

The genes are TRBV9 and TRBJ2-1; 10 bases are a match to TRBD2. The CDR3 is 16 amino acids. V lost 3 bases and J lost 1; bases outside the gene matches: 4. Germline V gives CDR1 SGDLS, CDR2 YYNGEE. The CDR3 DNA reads TGTGCCAGCAGCGCAAGACTAGCGGGTTCCTACAATGAGCAGTTCTTC. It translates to CASSARLAGSYNEQFF. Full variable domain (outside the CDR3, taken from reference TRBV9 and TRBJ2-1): DSGVTQTPKHLITATGQRVTLRCSPRSGDLSVYWYQQSLDQGLQFLIQYYNGEERAKGNILERFSAQQFPDLHSELNLSSLELGDSALYFCASSARLAGSYNEQFFGPGTRLTVL.

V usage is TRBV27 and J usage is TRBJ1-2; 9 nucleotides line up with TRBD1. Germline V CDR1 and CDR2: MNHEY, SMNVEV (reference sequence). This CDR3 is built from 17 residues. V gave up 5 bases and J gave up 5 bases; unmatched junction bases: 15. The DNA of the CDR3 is TGTGCCAGCAGTACAATAACCGGGGGACAGGGCTATTATGGCTACACCTTC. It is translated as CASSTITGGQGYYGYTF.

The CDR3 region has the DNA TGTGCCAGCAGCTTAGCCGTGGCATCCTACGAGCAGTACTTC. Encoded protein: CASSLAVASYEQYF. V is TRBV7-9 and J is TRBJ2-7; D not resolved. Trimming took off 0 bases at V and 1 base at J, with 7 bases between the two ends. The germline V gene encodes CDR1 SEHNR and CDR2 FQNEAQ (reference sequence). The CDR3 runs 14 residues.

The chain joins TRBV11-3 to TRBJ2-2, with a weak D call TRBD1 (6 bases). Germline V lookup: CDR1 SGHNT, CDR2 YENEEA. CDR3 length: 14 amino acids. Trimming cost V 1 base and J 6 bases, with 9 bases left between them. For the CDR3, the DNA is TGTGCCAGCAGCTTAGTAGCAGGGGCCGGGGAGCTGTTTTTT. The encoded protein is CASSLVAGAGELFF.

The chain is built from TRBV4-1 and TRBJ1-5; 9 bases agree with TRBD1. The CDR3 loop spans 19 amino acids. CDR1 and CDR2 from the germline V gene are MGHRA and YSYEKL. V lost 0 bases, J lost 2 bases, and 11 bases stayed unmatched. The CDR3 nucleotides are TGCGCCAGCAGCCAAGACCTGGGACAGGGAAGGCTTGGCAATCAGCCCCAGCATTTT. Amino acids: CASSQDLGQGRLGNQPQHF.

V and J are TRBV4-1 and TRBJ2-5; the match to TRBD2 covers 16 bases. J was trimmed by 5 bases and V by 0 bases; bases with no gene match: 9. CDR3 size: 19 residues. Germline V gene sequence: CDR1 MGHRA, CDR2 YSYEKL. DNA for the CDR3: TGCGCCAGCAGCCAAGACGAGGGGACTAGCGGGAGGGCCAGTGAGACCCAGTACTTC. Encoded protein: CASSQDEGTSGRASETQYF.

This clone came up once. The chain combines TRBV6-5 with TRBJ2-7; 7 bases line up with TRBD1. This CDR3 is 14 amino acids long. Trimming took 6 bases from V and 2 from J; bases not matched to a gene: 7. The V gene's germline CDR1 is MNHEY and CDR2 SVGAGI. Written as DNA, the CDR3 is TGTGCCAGCAGGTGGACAGGTGCTACCTACGAGCAGTACTTC. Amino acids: CASRWTGATYEQYF.